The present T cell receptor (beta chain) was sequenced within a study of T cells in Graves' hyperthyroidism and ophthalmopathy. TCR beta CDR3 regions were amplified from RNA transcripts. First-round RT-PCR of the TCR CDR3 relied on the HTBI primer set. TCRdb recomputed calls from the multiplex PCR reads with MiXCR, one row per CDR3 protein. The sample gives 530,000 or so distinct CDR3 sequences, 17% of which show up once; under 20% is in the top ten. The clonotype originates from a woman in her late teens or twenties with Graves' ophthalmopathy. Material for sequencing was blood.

CDR3 coding DNA: TGTGCCAGCAGTTTCCGGACTTCTGCGGGTGGCTACACCTTC. This sequence encodes CASSFRTSAGGYTF. The V gene is TRBV27, the J gene TRBJ1-2; D is unclear. In germline, CDR1 is MNHEY, CDR2 SMNVEV (reference sequence). The CDR3 length is 14 residues. The V end lost 3 bases, the J end lost 7 bases, and 15 bases lay between the germline ends.